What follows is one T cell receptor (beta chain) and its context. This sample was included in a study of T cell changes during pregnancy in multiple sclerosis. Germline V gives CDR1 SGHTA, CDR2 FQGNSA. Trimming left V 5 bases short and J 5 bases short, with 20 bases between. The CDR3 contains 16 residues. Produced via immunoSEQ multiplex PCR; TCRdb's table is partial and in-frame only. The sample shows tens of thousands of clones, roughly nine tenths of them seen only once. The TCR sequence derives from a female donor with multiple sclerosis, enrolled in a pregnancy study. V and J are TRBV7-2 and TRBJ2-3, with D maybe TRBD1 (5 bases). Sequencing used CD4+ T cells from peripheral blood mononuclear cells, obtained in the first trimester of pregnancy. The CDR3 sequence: CASSVGSPGIIDTQYF. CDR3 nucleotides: TGTGCCAGCAGCGTCGGCAGCCCAGGGATAATAGATACGCAGTATTTT.